These 10 T cell receptor beta chains were sequenced from one sample in a study of shared T cell receptors in the human thymus. The assay was immunoSEQ multiplex PCR, and TCRdb's table has in-frame clones only and misses some. The sample contains 700,000 or so clones, 80% to 90% of which appear only once. The same specimen was also included in a second study, on human thymus T cells.

Sequencing was performed on thymocytes. The receptors shown here come from a girl less than two years old with a congenital heart defect.

This chain links TRBV27 with TRBJ2-5; unclear D gene. The germline gives CDR1 MNHEY, CDR2 SMNVEV (reference sequence). This CDR3 has 14 residues. Trimming stripped 0 bases from V and 1 base from J, with 6 bases between. CDR3 region: CASSLSNSQETQYF. The CDR3 nucleotides read TGTGCCAGCAGTTTATCGAACAGCCAAGAGACCCAGTACTTC.

This clone occurred a few times. The chain has TRBV9 and TRBJ1-6, with TRBD1 matching 9 bases. Germline loops: CDR1 SGDLS, CDR2 YYNGEE. The CDR3 is 17 residues long. V lost 3 bases, J lost 9 bases, and 13 bases stayed unmatched. CDR3 loop: CASSADRRDRDSSPLHF. CDR3 DNA sequence: TGTGCCAGCAGCGCAGATAGAAGGGACAGGGATAGTTCACCCCTCCACTTT.

The chain couples TRBV5-1 to TRBJ1-1; weak D call: TRBD1 (5 bases). The CDR3 totals 16 residues. CDR1 and CDR2 (germline): SGHRS, YFSETQ. Trimming stripped 2 bases from V and 0 bases from J, with 14 bases between. This CDR3 reads CASSFGGGRLNTEAFF. The CDR3 DNA reads TGCGCCAGCAGCTTTGGGGGAGGACGGTTGAACACTGAAGCTTTCTTT.

V usage is TRBV6-5 and J usage is TRBJ2-2, with D unresolved. The CDR3 extends over 13 amino acids. Trimming removed 1 base at V and 7 bases at J, with 7 bases between. Per the germline V gene, CDR1 is MNHEY and CDR2 is SVGAGI. Here the CDR3 reads CASSYLNNGELFF. CDR3 nucleotide sequence: TGTGCCAGCAGTTACTTAAATAACGGGGAGCTGTTTTTT.

The rearrangement links TRBV7-9 to TRBJ2-7; 7 nucleotides line up with TRBD1. V trimming: 8 bases; J trimming: 5 bases; junction bases outside the gene matches: 18. CDR1 and CDR2 from the germline V gene are SEHNR and FQNEAQ (reference sequence). The CDR3 is 16 amino acids. CDR3 in DNA: TGTGCCAGCGCTTCCGAGACAGGGAGATTCATCCACGAGCAGTACTTC. It codes for CASASETGRFIHEQYF. Full variable domain (rest looked up from reference TRBV7-9 and TRBJ2-7): DTGVSQNPRHKITKRGQNVTFRCDPISEHNRLYWYRQTLGQGPEFLTYFQNEAQLEKSRLLSDRFSAERPKGSFSTLEIQRTEQGDSAMYLCASASETGRFIHEQYFGPGTRLTVT.

This chain joins TRBV7-2 and TRBJ1-1; D is possibly TRBD1 (5 bases). This CDR3 comprises 15 residues. Trimming stripped 1 base from V and 11 bases from J, with 20 bases between. The germline V gene has CDR1 SGHTA and CDR2 FQGNSA. CDR3 sequence reads: CASSLGGGESPGAFF. CDR3 sequence (DNA): TGTGCCAGCAGCTTAGGTGGGGGGGAATCTCCAGGGGCTTTCTTT. Together with reference TRBV7-2 and TRBJ1-1, the CDR3 gives the full variable domain: GAGVSQSPSNKVTEKGKDVELRCDPISGHTALYWYRQSLGQGLEFLIYFQGNSAPDKSGLPSDRFSAERTGGSVSTLTIQRTQQEDSAVYLCASSLGGGESPGAFFGQGTRLTVV.

This clone was detected once. The V gene is TRBV12-5, the J gene TRBJ1-5; 8 nucleotides align to TRBD1. CDR1 is LGHNT and CDR2 is FRNRAP in the germline V gene. The CDR3 sequence is 17 residues long. V lost 2 bases and J lost 7; bases outside the gene matches: 13. In nucleotides, the CDR3 is TGTGCTAGTGGTTTGCCATTGACAGGGGATCTCAGCCAGCCCCAGCATTTT. Amino acids: CASGLPLTGDLSQPQHF.

This sequence joins TRBV5-4 and TRBJ1-1; 9 bases align to TRBD1. Trimming at V came to 5 bases and at J to 4 bases, leaving 9 bases not matched to a gene. The CDR3 spans 15 residues. The germline gives CDR1 SGHNT, CDR2 YYREEE (reference sequence). CDR3 sequence reads: CASRVTGGASTEAFF. The CDR3 DNA reads as TGTGCCAGCAGGGTAACAGGGGGCGCATCCACTGAAGCTTTCTTT.

This rearrangement joins TRBV7-9 to TRBJ1-5; 9 positions agree with TRBD1. This CDR3 region has 17 residues. Losses at the gene ends were 3 bases for V and 0 bases for J; bases not matched to a gene: 6. Per germline, CDR1 SEHNR and CDR2 FQNEAQ (reference sequence). This CDR3 is CASSFQGDRVSNQPQHF. The CDR3 coding sequence is TGTGCCAGCAGCTTCCAAGGGGACAGGGTTAGCAATCAGCCCCAGCATTTT.

V is TRBV15 and J is TRBJ1-1; 7 bases are a match to TRBD1. The CDR3 totals 17 residues. Germline CDR1 LNHNV, CDR2 YYDKDF (reference sequence). With V trimmed by 1 base and J by 4 bases, 12 bases remained unmatched. Here the CDR3 reads CATSRGGLDREGTEAFF. CDR3 bases: TGTGCCACCAGCAGAGGGGGCTTAGACAGGGAAGGCACTGAAGCTTTCTTT.